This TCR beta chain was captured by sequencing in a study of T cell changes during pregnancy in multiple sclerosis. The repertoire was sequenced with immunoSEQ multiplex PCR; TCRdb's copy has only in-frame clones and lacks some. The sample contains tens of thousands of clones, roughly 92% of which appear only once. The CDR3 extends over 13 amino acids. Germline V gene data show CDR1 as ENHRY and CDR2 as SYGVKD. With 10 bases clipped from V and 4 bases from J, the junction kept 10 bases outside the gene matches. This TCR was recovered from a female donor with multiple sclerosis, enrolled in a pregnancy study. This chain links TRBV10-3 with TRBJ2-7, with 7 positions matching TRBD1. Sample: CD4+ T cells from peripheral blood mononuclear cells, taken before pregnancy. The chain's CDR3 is CATGQRTGYEQYF. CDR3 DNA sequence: TGTGCCACGGGACAGCGAACAGGTTACGAGCAGTACTTC.